What follows are 16 T cell receptor beta chains derived from one specimen sequenced in a study of blood T cell repertoires in COVID-19. Some clones are missing from TCRdb's copy, which holds only in-frame ones; the method was immunoSEQ multiplex PCR. The sample includes 130,000 to 150,000 clones, 81% of them seen just once. Specimen: peripheral blood. All receptors derive from a human donor in a cohort sampled during active COVID-19.

CDR3 in amino acids: CASSMQGTDTQYF. CDR3 in DNA: TGTGCCAGTAGTATGCAGGGCACAGATACGCAGTATTTT. V and J are TRBV19 and TRBJ2-3; D gene ambiguous. The CDR3 spans 13 residues. CDR1 and CDR2 from the germline V gene are LNHDA and SQIVND (reference sequence). Trimming pared 3 bases from V and 1 base from J, leaving 5 bases between.

V gene TRBV7-9 combines with J gene TRBJ2-7; 7 bases agree with TRBD1. The germline gives CDR1 SEHNR, CDR2 FQNEAQ (reference sequence). The CDR3 is 14 residues long. V trimming: 4 bases; J trimming: 3 bases; junction bases outside the gene matches: 6. This CDR3 reads CASSSRDSNYEQYF. The CDR3 nucleotides read TGTGCCAGCAGCTCGAGGGACAGCAACTACGAGCAGTACTTC.

The chain is built from TRBV19 and TRBJ1-2; no clear D. The CDR3 runs 12 residues. V lost 2 bases to trimming and J lost 6 bases, with 7 bases between them. CDR1 is LNHDA, CDR2 SQIVND, per germline (reference sequence). CDR3 loop: CASSIRRNGYTF. CDR3 in DNA: TGTGCCAGTAGTATAAGGAGAAATGGCTACACCTTC.

The gene calls are TRBV28 and TRBJ2-7; 15 nucleotides align to TRBD2. The CDR3 consists of 19 residues. V lost 7 bases to trimming and J lost 0 bases; unmatched junction nucleotides: 13. CDR1 and CDR2 from the germline V gene are MDHEN and SYDVKM. The CDR3 nucleotides are TGTGCCAGCACCACTCCCTTGGGACTAGCGGGAGGAGGCTCCTACGAGCAGTACTTC. It encodes CASTTPLGLAGGGSYEQYF.

V usage is TRBV5-1 and J usage is TRBJ2-5; D unresolved. The CDR3 runs to 14 residues. V was pared by 0 bases and J by 5 bases, with 11 bases between. Germline CDR1 reads SGHRS; CDR2 reads YFSETQ. CDR3 amino acids: CASSLAATRETQYF. CDR3 bases: TGCGCCAGCAGCTTGGCGGCTACCAGGGAGACCCAGTACTTC.

V gene TRBV19 combines with J gene TRBJ2-1; TRBD2 agrees at 8 bases. In germline, CDR1 is LNHDA, CDR2 SQIVND (reference sequence). This CDR3 spans 17 amino acids. Trimming took 5 bases from V and 3 from J; bases not matched to a gene: 12. Here the CDR3 reads CASSPRGIAGYYNEQFF. As DNA, the CDR3 is TGTGCCAGTAGTCCGCGGGGGATAGCGGGGTACTACAATGAGCAGTTCTTC.

The chain has TRBV28 and TRBJ1-6; TRBD1 might be the D (5 bases). With 8 bases removed from V and 0 bases from J, the gap between germline ends came to 8 bases. The CDR3 runs to 14 residues. Looked up from germline, CDR1 is MDHEN and CDR2 is SYDVKM. The CDR3 region is CASHRSSYNSPLHF. CDR3 in DNA: TGTGCCAGCCACAGGAGCTCCTATAATTCACCCCTCCACTTT.

V gene TRBV15 combines with J gene TRBJ1-2; D unresolved. CDR3 size: 14 residues. Trimming took off 0 bases at V and 6 bases at J, with 11 bases between the two ends. In germline, CDR1 is LNHNV, CDR2 YYDKDF (reference sequence). CDR3 in DNA: TGTGCCACCAGCAGAGATACGAGCAATAATGGCTACACCTTC. Its translation: CATSRDTSNNGYTF.

J is TRBJ2-1 and V is TRBV6-2 or TRBV6-3; D remains ambiguous. The CDR3 length is 14 residues. Trimming removed 6 bases at V and 2 bases at J, with 11 bases between. CDR1 MNHEY and CDR2 SVGEGT come from the germline V gene. The CDR3 DNA is TGTGCCAGCAGCCCCAGGATCCCCTACAATGAGCAGTTCTTC. Translation: CASSPRIPYNEQFF.

The chain recombines TRBV20-1 with TRBJ2-3; TRBD1 agrees at 7 bases. Per germline, CDR1 DFQATT and CDR2 SNEGSKA (reference sequence). V trimming: 3 bases; J trimming: 12 bases; junction bases outside the gene matches: 6. The CDR3 totals 11 residues. The CDR3 DNA reads TGCAGTGCTAGCGCCGGGACAGAACAGTATTTT. It codes for CSASAGTEQYF.

The chain joins TRBV25-1 to TRBJ2-7; D not certain. Trimming took off 4 bases at V and 2 bases at J, with 3 bases between the two ends. CDR3 size: 11 residues. Germline lookup yields CDR1 MGHDK and CDR2 SYGVNS. The CDR3 protein is CASSATYEQYF. CDR3 coding DNA: TGTGCCAGCAGTGCTACCTACGAGCAGTACTTC.

This CDR3 is CASGLLPQGNTIYF. CDR3 sequence (DNA): TGTGCCAGCGGACTACTACCCCAAGGAAACACCATATATTTT. The rearrangement uses TRBV6-5 and TRBJ1-3; D is unclear. Germline V gene lookup returns CDR1 MNHEY and CDR2 SVGAGI. The CDR3 is made up of 14 amino acids. V lost 8 bases and J 4 bases, leaving 15 bases between the germline ends.

The genes are TRBV5-4 and TRBJ1-3; unclear D gene. V shed 2 bases and J shed 0 bases, with 9 bases lying between them. CDR1 is SGHNT and CDR2 is YYREEE in the germline V gene (reference sequence). The CDR3 loop spans 15 amino acids. CDR3 nucleotide sequence: TGTGCCAGCAGCTTTCGCGGTCTCTCTGGAAACACCATATATTTT. This codes for CASSFRGLSGNTIYF. The full variable domain, completed using reference TRBV5-4 and TRBJ1-3, is ETGVTQSPTHLIKTRGQQVTLRCSSQSGHNTVSWYQQALGQGPQFIFQYYREEENGRGNFPPRFSGLQFPNYSSELNVNALELDDSALYLCASSFRGLSGNTIYFGEGSWLTVV.

This clone was picked up a small number of times. This chain connects TRBV24-1 to TRBJ2-1, with 10 positions matching TRBD2. With 4 bases clipped from V and 10 bases from J, the junction kept 6 bases outside the gene matches. The V gene's germline CDR1 is KGHDR and CDR2 SFDVKD. This CDR3 contains 14 residues. The CDR3 DNA is TGTGCCACCAGTGAACCCACGGGACTAGCGGAGCAGTTCTTC. Protein: CATSEPTGLAEQFF.

The chain uses TRBV6-6 and TRBJ1-6; D not certain. The CDR3 is made up of 15 amino acids. Germline CDR1 is MNHNY and CDR2 is SVGAGI (reference sequence). Trimming removed 5 bases from V and 4 bases from J, with 12 bases in between. CDR3 bases: TGTGCCAGCAGTGGATTACTACTATATAATTCACCCCTCCACTTT. Translated, it gives CASSGLLLYNSPLHF.

The chain has TRBV3-1 (or the pseudogene TRBV3-2) and TRBJ2-4, with a weak D call TRBD1 (5 bases). This CDR3 comprises 14 residues. Trimming took off 2 bases at V and 4 bases at J, with 9 bases between the two ends. Per germline, CDR1 LGHDT and CDR2 YNNKEL (reference sequence). In nucleotides, the CDR3 is TGTGCCAGCAGCCAACGACAGACGAAAAACATTCAGTACTTC. Protein: CASSQRQTKNIQYF.